This TCR beta chain originates from a study of CD8 T cells in Susac syndrome. Random hexamers primed reverse transcription of roughly 0.5 to 1 ug RNA. immunoSEQ multiplex PCR amplified TCR beta CDR3 across 54 Vbeta, 13 Jbeta. TCRdb fed the immunoSEQ multiplex PCR reads into MiXCR, producing one record per CDR3 protein. Here the sample spans about 180,000 distinct CDR3 sequences, roughly 95% being singletons. Sequencing of TCR beta covered CD8+ and CD4+ T cells obtained from blood. Those who served as multiple sclerosis controls were treatment-naive patients with stable or active relapsing-remitting disease. TEMRA cells were FACS-enriched, with CD8+ and CD4+ T cells isolated negatively. The CDR3 covers 13 residues. CDR1 is SQVTM and CDR2 is ANQGSEA in the germline V gene. The V and J ends lost 6 bases and 5 bases, in that order; junction bases with no gene match: 7.

The rearrangement uses TRBV29-1 and TRBJ1-1; 9 positions agree with TRBD1. Sequenced sample: CD4+ T cells from PBMCs. The sequence came from a human donor with multiple sclerosis. CDR3 in DNA: TGCAGCGTGCCGGGACAGGGTATGACTGAAGCTTTCTTT. Amino acid sequence: CSVPGQGMTEAFF.